This TCR beta chain was identified during a study of response to subunit inactivated influenza vaccine. MiXCR, run by TCRdb on the RT-PCR reads, gives a single entry per CDR3 protein. The sample lists around 530,000 distinct CDR3 sequences; about 15% were seen once. V lost 7 bases and J 2 bases, leaving 9 bases between the germline ends. The CDR3 covers 13 residues. The germline CDR1 and CDR2 sequences are MDHEN and SYDVKM. In this sample, this clonotype turned up a few times. The antigen remains undetermined. Study findings and constraints: Few new T cells, the authors suggested, are recruited by each seasonal influenza vaccination.

The sequencing used CD4+ T cells sorted from PBMCs, collected less than 30 months after vaccination. The gene calls are TRBV28 and TRBJ1-5; D gene ambiguous. This sequence originates from a man aged 45-69 years who received an inactivated influenza vaccine. For the CDR3, the DNA is TGTGCCAGCAACCCTGGGGGCAATCAGCCCCAGCATTTT. Translation: CASNPGGNQPQHF.